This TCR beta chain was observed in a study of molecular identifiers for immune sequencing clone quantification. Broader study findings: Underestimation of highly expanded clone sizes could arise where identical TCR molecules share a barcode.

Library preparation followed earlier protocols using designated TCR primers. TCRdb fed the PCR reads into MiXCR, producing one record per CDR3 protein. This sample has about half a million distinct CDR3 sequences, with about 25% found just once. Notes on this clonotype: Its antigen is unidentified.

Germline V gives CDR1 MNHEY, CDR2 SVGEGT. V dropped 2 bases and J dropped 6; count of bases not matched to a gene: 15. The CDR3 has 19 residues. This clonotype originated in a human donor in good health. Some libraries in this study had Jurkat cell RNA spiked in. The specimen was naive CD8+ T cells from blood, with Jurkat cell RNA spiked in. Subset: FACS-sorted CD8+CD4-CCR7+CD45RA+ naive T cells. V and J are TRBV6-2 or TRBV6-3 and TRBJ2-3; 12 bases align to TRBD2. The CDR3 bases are TGTGCCAGCAGTTACGGTTCGGTGACTAGCGGGAGAATAAGGGATACGCAGTATTTT. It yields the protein CASSYGSVTSGRIRDTQYF.